Included here is one TCR beta chain sequence, with context. No antigen is known for it. A much bigger clone sits one base away, suggesting this may be a read error. The data were obtained in a study of breast tumors, draining lymph nodes, adjacent tissues. Study-wide points: Compared with lymph nodes, tumors were less diverse; compared with nontumor tissue, more. The lymph node origin of tumor T cells was framed as consistent with a hypothesis, not demonstrated.

The CDR3 runs 19 residues. Germline CDR1 MNHNY, CDR2 SVGAGI (reference sequence). Samples came from axillary lymph nodes draining the breast cancer. One entry per CDR3 protein results from TCRdb running MiXCR on the multiplex PCR reads. The sample consists of around 190,000 distinct CDR3 sequences, roughly a third of them appearing once. The sequenced sample consisted of axillary lymph node tissue. The source is a female donor with breast cancer. Some clones in this sample may be carry-over from other donors' samples. V gene TRBV6-6 combines with J gene TRBJ1-3, with D perhaps matching TRBD1 (6 bases). The CDR3 protein is CASSLMIPGGRFAGDTIYF. The CDR3 nucleotides are TGTGCCAGCAGTCTAATGATCCCGGGGGGGCGGTTCGCTGGAGACACCATATATTTT.